This T cell receptor beta chain is drawn from a study of blood T cell repertoires in COVID-19 (dated by TCRdb to about 2020). At the level of the whole study: Samples from collaborators originated in the United States, Italy and Spain and spanned both the acute and convalescent phases of COVID-19. The material from the prospective study consisted of cDNA or gDNA derived from T cells, B-cell-depleted T cells, or PBMCs. Deeply sampled blood TCRbeta repertoires from subjects exposed to, actively infected with, or recovered from COVID-19 were included in the dataset. The repertoires were released in a freely available public database intended as a resource for research on the immune response to SARS-CoV-2. The samples were drawn from the first 160 participants of the ongoing ImmuneRACE study and from over a thousand subjects provided by 6 global collaborators. Sample metadata almost always included a de-identified subject ID, COVID-19 status, age in years and sex. HLA class I and class II types, where available, came from metadata supplied by the sample provider rather than from assay-based typing.

General conclusions and limits of the study: Clinical and demographic metadata were provided uncurated, with the amount varying by source and participant.

TCRbeta CDR3 regions were amplified from genomic DNA using the immunoSEQ Assay, a bias-controlled multiplex PCR. The original methods were these. The number of nucleated cells in each sample was estimated by amplification of reference gene primers within the assay. To quantify the absolute abundance of each unique TCRbeta CDR3 rearrangement, sequence reads were collapsed and filtered. For each sample, productive Simpson clonality was calculated as the square root of Simpson's diversity index across productive rearrangements. The clones in this table, taken by TCRdb from immuneACCESS, are in-frame only. Not every clone is retained; where verified, under half of the shortfall comes from an unresolved V gene, and the cause of the rest is unknown. V, J and clone size were drawn from that table, and D and trimming were deduced from the DNA. Present in this sample are some 270,000 clones, around 86% of which were seen just once. Roughly 6.2% of the sample comes from the top ten.

At one collaborating source in Seattle, patients were enrolled during active infection and were followed longitudinally through the course of disease. Collaborating institutions collected whole blood in K2EDTA tubes following their own protocols. Collaborator samples were shipped for TCRbeta analysis as frozen whole blood, isolated PBMCs, or DNA extracted from either sample type. V trim: 6 bases; J trim: 3 bases; unmatched bases: 4. Spanning cysteine to phenylalanine, the CDR3 consists of 14 amino acids. Only CDR3 DNA is held: 42 bases, read in frame from base 1. Per the germline V gene (reference sequence), MNHEY is the CDR1 and SMNVEV is the CDR2. About this clone itself: Its antigen is still unknown. No much larger clone is present one base from it, and per-base qualities are unavailable.

Sequencing was carried out using peripheral blood. The sequence joins TRBV27 to TRBJ2-3, with 9 middle bases fitting TRBD2. The source of this sequence is a woman older than 75 with COVID-19, enrolled during active disease. The DNA is TGTGCCAGCAGGCCTGCGGGGGGGACAGATACGCAGTATTTT. It translates as CASRPAGGTDTQYF.